This T cell receptor (beta chain) was profiled in a study of blood T cell repertoires in COVID-19. Study summary: There were acute and convalescent COVID-19 samples, and they came from the United States, Italy and Spain. In each case, the material was cDNA or gDNA derived from T cells, B-cell-depleted T cells, or PBMCs.

In the original workflow: Cell counts per sample came from amplifying reference gene primers. This table comes from immunoSEQ multiplex PCR, and its TCRdb copy is limited to in-frame clones, with some not included. V, J and clone size are taken as reported in that table, and D and trimming were inferred from the DNA itself. Here the sample spans a few hundred thousand clones, around 80% being singletons. This clone appeared a few times. The CDR3 loop spans 13 amino acids. V dropped 2 bases and J dropped 8 bases, with 12 bases sitting between them. The chain combines TRBV12-3 or TRBV12-4 with TRBJ1-2; TRBD1 might be the D (6 bases). The receptor was isolated from a woman aged 18 to 35 with acute or convalescent COVID-19. Sequencing was done on a sample of peripheral blood. The chain's CDR3 is CASSLWEGGGYTF. DNA of the CDR3: TGTGCCAGCAGTTTATGGGAGGGGGGCGGCTACACCTTC.